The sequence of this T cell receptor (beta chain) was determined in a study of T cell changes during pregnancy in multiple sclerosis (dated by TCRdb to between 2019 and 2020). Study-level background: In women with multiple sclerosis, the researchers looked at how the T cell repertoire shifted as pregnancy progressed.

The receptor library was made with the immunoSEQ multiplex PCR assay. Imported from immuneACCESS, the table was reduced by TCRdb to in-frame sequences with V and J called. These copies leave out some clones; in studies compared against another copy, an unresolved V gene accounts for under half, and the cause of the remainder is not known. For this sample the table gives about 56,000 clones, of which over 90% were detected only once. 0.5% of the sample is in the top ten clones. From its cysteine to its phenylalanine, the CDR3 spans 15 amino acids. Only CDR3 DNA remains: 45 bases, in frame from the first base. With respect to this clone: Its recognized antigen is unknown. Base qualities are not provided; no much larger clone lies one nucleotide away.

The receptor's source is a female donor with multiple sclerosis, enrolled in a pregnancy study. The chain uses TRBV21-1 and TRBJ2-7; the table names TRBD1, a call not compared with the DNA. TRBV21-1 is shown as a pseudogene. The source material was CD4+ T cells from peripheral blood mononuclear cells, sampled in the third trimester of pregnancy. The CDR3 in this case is CASSKEAGGRNWEYF. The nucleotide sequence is TGTGCCAGCAGCAAAGAGGCAGGGGGCCGAAATTGGGAGTACTTC.